Below, 21 T cell receptor beta chains from the same sample are listed, as sequenced in a study of identical twins. TCRdb fed the 5' RACE reads into MiXCR, producing one record per CDR3 protein. The sample has approximately 670,000 distinct CDR3 sequences; less than 7% are singletons. Sample: naive T cells sorted from blood. Receptors originate from a man between 18 and 29 years old in good health.

This clonotype was counted between two and nine times. The genes are TRBV3-1 and TRBJ2-5; D gene unclear. The CDR3 is 16 amino acids. The germline V and J ends were trimmed by 0 bases and 0 bases, with 11 bases remaining between them. Germline loops: CDR1 LGHDT, CDR2 YNNKEL (reference sequence). The CDR3 is CASSQERQPYQETQYF. The DNA for the CDR3 is TGTGCCAGCAGCCAAGAAAGGCAGCCGTACCAAGAGACCCAGTACTTC.

The chain uses TRBV12-3 or TRBV12-4 and TRBJ1-6; tentative D call: TRBD1 (6 bases). Trimming took off 9 bases at V and 7 bases at J, with 16 bases between the two ends. CDR3 length: 14 amino acids. CDR3 sequence: CASSQGHQNSPLHF. The CDR3 nucleotides are TGTGCCAGTTCCCAGGGACACCAAAATTCACCCCTCCACTTT.

The chain uses TRBV6-1 and TRBJ2-7, with 10 nucleotides matching TRBD2. Germline trimming cut 5 bases from V and 4 bases from J; bases unmatched to any gene: 11. The CDR3 consists of 16 residues. Germline lookup yields CDR1 MNHNS and CDR2 SASEGT. The CDR3 DNA follows: TGTGCCAGCAGTAAAATGCCGGGACTAGCGTCGTACGAGCAGTACGTC. This codes for CASSKMPGLASYEQYV.

This clonotype has more than one count but fewer than ten. The chain carries TRBV6-1 and TRBJ2-3; D not certain. Germline loops: CDR1 MNHNS, CDR2 SASEGT. V shed 8 bases and J shed 2 bases, with 17 bases lying between them. This CDR3 contains 15 residues. CDR3 sequence (DNA): TGTGCCAGCGCCTCGGTCAGCACGTACACAGATACGCAGTATTTT. Translation: CASASVSTYTDTQYF.

This chain connects TRBV5-1 to TRBJ2-2, with TRBD1 matching 8 bases. Germline V lookup: CDR1 SGHRS, CDR2 YFSETQ. This CDR3 is 15 amino acids long. The trim removed 4 bases at V and 6 bases at J, leaving 8 bases unmatched. DNA for the CDR3: TGCGCCAGCAGCCCCGGACAGGGAACCGCCGGGGAGCTGTTTTTT. Its translation: CASSPGQGTAGELFF.

Many counts were recorded for this clonotype. V and J are TRBV29-1 and TRBJ2-4; no clear D gene. Per the germline V gene, CDR1 is SQVTM and CDR2 is ANQGSEA. The CDR3 runs to 10 residues. The V gene lost 6 bases and the J gene lost 9 bases, with 9 bases spanning the gap. The CDR3 DNA follows: TGCAGCGTACTATCGGGCATTCAGTACTTC. Protein: CSVLSGIQYF.

The gene calls are TRBV6-1 and TRBJ2-7; possible D gene TRBD1, 7 bases. Trimming pared 8 bases from V and 1 base from J, leaving 21 bases between. The CDR3 length is 16 residues. CDR1 is MNHNS and CDR2 is SASEGT in the germline V gene. The DNA for the CDR3 is TGTGCCAGCCGGGGGATGGGCAGGGGGTTATCCTACGAGCAGTACGTC. Protein product: CASRGMGRGLSYEQYV.

This clonotype was recorded a few times. The chain has TRBV27 and TRBJ1-5, with D unresolved. Germline V CDR1 and CDR2: MNHEY, SMNVEV (reference sequence). This CDR3 contains 15 residues. V was clipped by 6 bases and J by 0 bases, with 12 bases between them. Written as DNA, the CDR3 is TGTGCCAGCAGCCATAGTCCTTATAGCAATCAGCCCCAGCATTTT. Its protein product is CASSHSPYSNQPQHF.

This clonotype was observed at least ten times. V and J are TRBV5-1 and TRBJ2-1; perhaps TRBD2 as D (5 bases). The germline CDR1 and CDR2 sequences are SGHRS and YFSETQ. With 3 bases removed from V and 5 bases from J, the gap between germline ends came to 12 bases. The CDR3 extends over 14 amino acids. CDR3 sequence: CASSSVRSDNEQFF. CDR3 nucleotides: TGCGCCAGCAGCTCGGTCCGTAGCGACAATGAGCAGTTCTTC.

This clonotype was recorded many times. The chain has TRBV10-2 and TRBJ1-1, with D hard to call. Germline values: CDR1 WSHSY, CDR2 SAAADI. The CDR3 loop spans 14 amino acids. The V end was cut by 1 base, the J end by 1 base, with 7 bases between. The CDR3 DNA reads as TGCGCCAGCAGTGAGTTTCTGACGAACACTGAAGCTTTCTTT. Protein: CASSEFLTNTEAFF.

This clonotype has ten or more counts. The chain couples TRBV12-3 or TRBV12-4 to TRBJ2-1; 7 bases match TRBD1. With 6 bases clipped from V and 3 bases from J, the junction kept 5 bases outside the gene matches. The CDR3 length is 14 residues. The CDR3, as DNA: TGTGCCAGCAGCAACCGGGACAGCTACAATGAGCAGTTCTTC. Translation gives CASSNRDSYNEQFF.

This clonotype has more than one count but fewer than ten. The rearrangement joins TRBV29-1 to TRBJ2-1; the match to TRBD1 covers 9 bases. CDR3 length: 11 amino acids. Germline V gene data show CDR1 as SQVTM and CDR2 as ANQGSEA. J was trimmed by 10 bases and V by 6 bases; bases with no gene match: 4. The CDR3 protein is CSVPQGAEQFF. The CDR3 DNA sequence: TGCAGCGTGCCACAGGGGGCAGAGCAGTTCTTC.

This clonotype was picked up a small number of times. The chain uses TRBV12-3 or TRBV12-4 and TRBJ2-4, with 9 bases lining up with TRBD1. V was clipped by 6 bases and J by 1 base; unmatched bases: 4. This CDR3 contains 15 residues. CDR3 protein: CASSSDRGAKNIQYF. The CDR3 DNA follows: TGTGCCAGCAGCTCCGACAGGGGGGCCAAAAACATTCAGTACTTC.

V is TRBV5-1 and J is TRBJ1-1; weak D call: TRBD1 (6 bases). Germline V lookup: CDR1 SGHRS, CDR2 YFSETQ. There are 20 residues in the CDR3. V was trimmed by 4 bases and J by 1 base, leaving 29 bases between them. The CDR3 DNA reads TGCGCCAGCAGCCGTTCCTTGATGTGGGCAGGGGTTAGAGAGAACACTGAAGCTTTCTTT. Its protein product is CASSRSLMWAGVRENTEAFF. The variable domain in full, with the rest retrieved from reference TRBV5-1 and TRBJ1-1, is KAGVTQTPRYLIKTRGQQVTLSCSPISGHRSVSWYQQTPGQGLQFLFEYFSETQRNKGNFPGRFSGRQFSNSRSEMNVSTLELGDSALYLCASSRSLMWAGVRENTEAFFGQGTRLTVV.

The J gene is TRBJ2-7, the V gene TRBV27, with 13 bases lining up with TRBD2. The CDR3 totals 14 residues. The germline V gene encodes CDR1 MNHEY and CDR2 SMNVEV (reference sequence). V shed 8 bases, J shed 7 bases, and the junction held 8 bases outside the gene matches. The CDR3 is CASRTSGSLFEQYV. Here the CDR3 DNA reads TGTGCCAGCCGGACTAGCGGGAGTCTGTTTGAGCAGTACGTC.

The chain is built from TRBV5-6 and TRBJ2-3; D uncertain. Trimming stripped 1 base from V and 0 bases from J, with 15 bases between. The CDR3 is 17 residues long. Germline V gives CDR1 SGHDT, CDR2 YYEEEE. CDR3 amino acids: CASSLLLPDPSTDTQYF. CDR3 in DNA: TGTGCCAGCAGCTTGCTTCTTCCGGACCCTAGCACAGATACGCAGTATTTT.

This clonotype was found a few times. The chain employs TRBV7-2 and TRBJ2-2, with 7 bases matching TRBD1. Trimming at V came to 5 bases and at J to 6 bases, leaving 3 bases not matched to a gene. This CDR3 is built from 13 residues. CDR1 SGHTA and CDR2 FQGNSA come from the germline V gene. Written as DNA, the CDR3 is TGTGCCAGCAGCGTCGACAGGGCCGGGGAGCTGTTTTTT. As protein: CASSVDRAGELFF.

This clonotype has at least ten counts. This sequence joins TRBV6-5 and TRBJ2-7; no clear D. The CDR3 length is 12 residues. The V and J ends lost 8 bases and 6 bases respectively, with 14 bases between them. The germline gives CDR1 MNHEY, CDR2 SVGAGI. CDR3 coding DNA: TGTGCCAGCGGACGCCGTCCCTCCGAGCAGTACTTC. Its protein is CASGRRPSEQYF.

The sample holds many counts of this clonotype. This chain connects TRBV10-3 to TRBJ2-1; D is unresolved. CDR1 and CDR2 from the germline V gene are ENHRY and SYGVKD. CDR3 size: 11 residues. V was pared by 3 bases and J by 7 bases, with 4 bases between. The CDR3 sequence is CAISDGNEQFF. Here the CDR3 DNA reads TGTGCCATCAGTGATGGGAATGAGCAGTTCTTC.

As concerns this clonotype: Possible read error: a much larger clone is one base away. This sequence joins TRBV29-1 and TRBJ2-5, with 9 bases fitting TRBD1. CDR1 SQVTM and CDR2 ANQGSEA come from the germline V gene. The CDR3 sequence is 15 residues long. Unmatched junction bases numbered 8, after V lost 4 bases and J lost 2 bases. The CDR3 is CSVAVGTGQQETQYF. In DNA form, the CDR3 reads TGCAGCGTTGCAGTAGGGACAGGGCAACAAGAGACCCAGTACTTC.

This clonotype was observed a few times. V is TRBV20-1 and J is TRBJ2-3, with 7 bases matching TRBD2. V shed 6 bases, J shed 2 bases, and the junction held 8 bases outside the gene matches. Per germline, CDR1 DFQATT and CDR2 SNEGSKA (reference sequence). The CDR3 is 14 amino acids. CDR3 loop: CSAASLAATDTQYF. The CDR3 DNA is TGCAGTGCCGCCAGCCTAGCGGCCACAGATACGCAGTATTTT.